The rows below give T cell receptor beta chains drawn from one sample of a study of glioma-infiltrating T cells. Via MiXCR, TCRdb re-called the multiplex PCR reads, giving one row per CDR3 protein. The sample yields some 160,000 distinct CDR3 sequences, 43% seen once. Sequences were obtained from glioma tissue, nonneoplastic brain tissue, or PBMCs (not recorded which). The receptors come from a human donor with low-grade glioma or glioblastoma, undergoing nonglioma brain surgery, or in good health (not recorded which). Both conserved end residues are part of each CDR3. Fields, in order: J gene, V gene, D gene, clone size, CDR3 DNA, CDR3 protein. A D gene is named only where the DNA matches it firmly. Size is stated for part of the rows, as once, few or many counts, or as a class when the clone is expanded.

J: TRBJ2-5; V: TRBV9; D: .; size: .; DNA: TGTGCCAGCAGCGTAGGGACACAAGAGACCCAGTACTTC; CDR3: CASSVGTQETQYF
J: TRBJ1-6; V: TRBV12-3/TRBV12-4; D: .; size: .; DNA: TGTGCCAGCAGTCGGGACACACTTTCGCCCCTCCAATTT; CDR3: CASSRDTLSPLQF
J: TRBJ1-2; V: TRBV5-1; D: .; size: few; DNA: TGCGCCAGCAGCTTGTATCCAGGGGACTATGGCTACACCTTC; CDR3: CASSLYPGDYGYTF
J: TRBJ2-1; V: TRBV20-1; D: .; size: many; DNA: TGCAGTGCTAGAGATAACAGTCCGAGCTCCTACAATGAGCAGTTCTTC; CDR3: CSARDNSPSSYNEQFF
J: TRBJ2-6; V: TRBV20-1; D: .; size: many; DNA: TGCAGTGCTGCACCCCATACTCCTGGGGCCAACGTCCTGACTTTC; CDR3: CSAAPHTPGANVLTF
J: TRBJ2-5; V: TRBV27; D: TRBD2; size: many; DNA: TGTGCCAGCAGCACAGCGGGAGTAGGGGAGACCCAGTACTTC; CDR3: CASSTAGVGETQYF
J: TRBJ2-3; V: TRBV27; D: TRBD2; size: few; DNA: TGTGCCAGCAGTCGGCGGACTAGCGGTAGTTCGACCGCAGATACGCAGTATTTT; CDR3: CASSRRTSGSSTADTQYF
J: TRBJ2-7; V: TRBV20-1; D: .; size: .; DNA: TGCAGTGCTAGAGCTTACTACGAGCAGTACTTC; CDR3: CSARAYYEQYF
J: TRBJ2-7; V: TRBV29-1; D: .; size: few; DNA: TGCAGCGTTGCCTCCAGGGGTATCGACGAGCAGTACTTC; CDR3: CSVASRGIDEQYF
J: TRBJ2-7; V: TRBV2; D: TRBD1; size: many; DNA: TGTGCCAGCAGTCCTAATGACAGGGCCGAGCAGTACTTC; CDR3: CASSPNDRAEQYF
J: TRBJ2-7; V: TRBV7-2; D: .; size: .; DNA: TGTGCCAGCAGCCCCGGGAGATTTCCCTACGAGCAGTACTTC; CDR3: CASSPGRFPYEQYF
J: TRBJ1-5; V: TRBV28; D: .; size: .; DNA: TGTGCCAGCAGTTTGAGGGTGTTGGACAATGAGCCCCAGCATTTT; CDR3: CASSLRVLDNEPQHF
J: TRBJ1-1; V: TRBV19; D: .; size: .; DNA: TGTGCCAGTAGTCCCCCCCGAGCGAGGCTCACTGAAGCTTTCTTT; CDR3: CASSPPRARLTEAFF
J: TRBJ1-1; V: TRBV28; D: .; size: many; DNA: TGTGCCAGCAGTTTGCCCTCTATGAACACTGAAGCTTTCTTT; CDR3: CASSLPSMNTEAFF
J: TRBJ2-3; V: TRBV6-1; D: .; size: many; DNA: TGTGCCAGCAGTCCTGGTCTGTCTACGCAGTATTTT; CDR3: CASSPGLSTQYF
J: TRBJ2-3; V: TRBV19; D: TRBD1; size: many; DNA: TGTGCCAGTAGATCGACCGGGACAGGGACAGATACGCAGTATTTT; CDR3: CASRSTGTGTDTQYF
J: TRBJ2-1; V: TRBV7-2; D: TRBD2; size: few; DNA: TGTGCCAGCAGCCCCCGAAGGACTAGCGGGAGAGAAGAGCAGTTCTTC; CDR3: CASSPRRTSGREEQFF
J: TRBJ2-5; V: TRBV20-1; D: .; size: many; DNA: TGCAGTGCTAGAGTAGCTGGGAAAGAGACCCAGTACTTC; CDR3: CSARVAGKETQYF
J: TRBJ2-1; V: TRBV3-1; D: TRBD2; size: .; DNA: TGTGCCAGCAGCCAAGATAGCGGGCCGCGTGAGCAGTTCTTC; CDR3: CASSQDSGPREQFF
J: TRBJ2-5; V: TRBV19; D: .; size: .; DNA: TGTGCCAGTAGCATAGGGGGCCAAGAGACCCAGTACTTC; CDR3: CASSIGGQETQYF
J: TRBJ2-1; V: TRBV4-1; D: TRBD1; size: .; DNA: TGCGCCAGCAGCCACCCAGGGAGGACAGGGGTTATGAATGAGCAGTTCTTC; CDR3: CASSHPGRTGVMNEQFF
J: TRBJ1-1; V: TRBV20-1; D: .; size: many; DNA: TGCAGTGCTAGAGATTACTATAGGAGCCTGAACACTGAAGCTTTCTTT; CDR3: CSARDYYRSLNTEAFF
J: TRBJ2-7; V: TRBV27; D: .; size: .; DNA: TGTGCCAGCAGTCCCTGGGACACCCTTCCCCACGAGCAGTACTTC; CDR3: CASSPWDTLPHEQYF
J: TRBJ1-3; V: TRBV14; D: .; size: .; DNA: TGTGCCAGCAGCCAAGGGTTTTCCATATATTTT; CDR3: CASSQGFSIYF
J: TRBJ1-1; V: TRBV12-3/TRBV12-4; D: TRBD1; size: .; DNA: TGTGCCAGCAGCCAACTACAGGGGTCTGAAGCTTTCTTT; CDR3: CASSQLQGSEAFF
J: TRBJ2-1; V: TRBV11-3; D: TRBD2; size: .; DNA: TGTGCCAGAAGCTTAGTACCCGGAGGGAGGGGTGGCAACAATGAGCAGTTCTTC; CDR3: CARSLVPGGRGGNNEQFF
J: TRBJ1-5; V: TRBV6-1; D: .; size: .; DNA: TGTGCCACCAGTGATTACCGTACTACGGGACAGCCCCAGCATTTT; CDR3: CATSDYRTTGQPQHF
J: TRBJ2-1; V: TRBV7-9; D: .; size: .; DNA: TGTGCCAGCAGCTTTGGCAGGTCGGCCTCCAATGAGCAGTTCTTC; CDR3: CASSFGRSASNEQFF
J: TRBJ2-7; V: TRBV2; D: .; size: few; DNA: TGTGCCAACGCTTTCTCCTACGAGCAGTACTTC; CDR3: CANAFSYEQYF
J: TRBJ2-5; V: TRBV14; D: .; size: many; DNA: TGTGCCAGCAGCCAAGTCCTAGAGACCCAGTACTTC; CDR3: CASSQVLETQYF
J: TRBJ2-3; V: TRBV7-2; D: TRBD2; size: .; DNA: TGTGCCAGCATCCGTAGCGGGAGGGCCGAAGATACGCAGTATTTT; CDR3: CASIRSGRAEDTQYF
J: TRBJ2-1; V: TRBV19; D: TRBD2; size: .; DNA: TGTGCCAGTACCCTGGGACTAGGACTGAACAATGAGCAGTTCTTC; CDR3: CASTLGLGLNNEQFF
J: TRBJ2-2; V: TRBV2; D: TRBD2; size: .; DNA: TGTGCCAGCCAAAGGAGCGGGAGTAACACCTGGGAGCTGTTTTTT; CDR3: CASQRSGSNTWELFF
J: TRBJ2-7; V: TRBV7-2; D: TRBD2; size: many; DNA: TGTGCCAGCAGCCCAAACGGTAGCGGGTCGTTTAAGCAGTACTTC; CDR3: CASSPNGSGSFKQYF
J: TRBJ1-1; V: TRBV6-1; D: .; size: many; DNA: TGTGCCAGCAGTGAAAGTAGGAGGGGGTCGGCTGAAGCTTTCTTT; CDR3: CASSESRRGSAEAFF
J: TRBJ2-1; V: TRBV28; D: TRBD2; size: many; DNA: TGTGCCAGCAGTTCTACTCCGGGACTAGCGGTCGACAGGCACAATGAGCAGTTCTTC; CDR3: CASSSTPGLAVDRHNEQFF
J: TRBJ1-1; V: TRBV20-1; D: .; size: .; DNA: TGCAGTGCTAGATATTGTCCTGAAGCTTTCTTT; CDR3: CSARYCPEAFF
J: TRBJ1-5; V: TRBV28; D: .; size: many; DNA: TGTGCCAGCAGTTTCGAAGATTACGATCAGCCCCAGCATTTT; CDR3: CASSFEDYDQPQHF
J: TRBJ2-2; V: TRBV2; D: TRBD2; size: many; DNA: TGTGCCAGCAGCGGGACTAGAAACACCGGGGAGCTGTTTTTT; CDR3: CASSGTRNTGELFF
J: TRBJ1-5; V: TRBV12-3/TRBV12-4; D: .; size: .; DNA: TGTGCCAGCAGTTTCCCCACTAAGCCCCAGCATTTT; CDR3: CASSFPTKPQHF
J: TRBJ2-2; V: TRBV5-4; D: .; size: .; DNA: TGTGCCAGCAGCTTAACAGCCAGAACCGGGGAGCTGTTTTTT; CDR3: CASSLTARTGELFF
J: TRBJ2-3; V: TRBV6-1; D: TRBD2; size: many; DNA: TGTGCCAGCAGCCGCGGGAGGTTACGCACAGATACGCAGTATTTT; CDR3: CASSRGRLRTDTQYF
J: TRBJ1-5; V: TRBV3-1; D: .; size: many; DNA: TGTGCCAGCAGTCTTGGCAACATTGGCAATCAGCCCCAGCATTTT; CDR3: CASSLGNIGNQPQHF
J: TRBJ2-7; V: TRBV28; D: .; size: .; DNA: TGTGCCAGCAGGGTCGGGACGGGCTACGAGCAGTACTTC; CDR3: CASRVGTGYEQYF
J: TRBJ2-7; V: TRBV28; D: .; size: .; DNA: TGTGCCAGCAGTCCCGGTCGGAAAGGTAACCGAGAGCAGTACTTC; CDR3: CASSPGRKGNREQYF
J: TRBJ2-7; V: TRBV11-2; D: TRBD2; size: few; DNA: TGTGCCAGCAGCCCAAAACTAGCGGGAGGGGATTTTTTTGAGCAGTACTTC; CDR3: CASSPKLAGGDFFEQYF
J: TRBJ1-5; V: TRBV29-1; D: .; size: few; DNA: TGCAGCGTTGGGGAAGGGGATCAGCCCCAGCATTTT; CDR3: CSVGEGDQPQHF
J: TRBJ2-7; V: TRBV7-2; D: TRBD2; size: many; DNA: TGTGCCAGCAGCTTAAACGCGGGAGGGATAACCTACGAGCAGTACTTC; CDR3: CASSLNAGGITYEQYF
J: TRBJ2-3; V: TRBV19; D: .; size: .; DNA: TGTGCCAGTAGTATGGGGAACGCCCAAAACACAGATACGCAGTATTTT; CDR3: CASSMGNAQNTDTQYF
J: TRBJ2-3; V: TRBV20-1; D: TRBD2; size: many; DNA: TGCAGTGCCAACACCGGGAGGTCTAGCACAGATACGCAGTATTTT; CDR3: CSANTGRSSTDTQYF
J: TRBJ2-7; V: TRBV6-1; D: TRBD1; size: many; DNA: TGTGCCAGCAGGGAATCGGGACAGAGCTCCTACGAGCAGTACTTC; CDR3: CASRESGQSSYEQYF
J: TRBJ1-4; V: TRBV3-1; D: .; size: .; DNA: TGTGCCAGCAGCCAAGATCTTGTCGGGGCGACAACTAATGAAAAACTGTTTTTT; CDR3: CASSQDLVGATTNEKLFF
J: TRBJ2-7; V: TRBV6-1; D: TRBD1; size: many; DNA: TGTGCCAGCAGGGGACGGACAGGGGCGAATTTTCACTACGAGCAGTACTTC; CDR3: CASRGRTGANFHYEQYF
J: TRBJ2-1; V: TRBV5-1; D: .; size: .; DNA: TGCGCCAGCAGCTTGGATATTTACAATGAGCAGTTCTTC; CDR3: CASSLDIYNEQFF
J: TRBJ1-4; V: TRBV5-1; D: TRBD1; size: .; DNA: TGCGCCAGCAGCTTCGGACAGGCAACTAATGAAAAACTGTTTTTT; CDR3: CASSFGQATNEKLFF
J: TRBJ2-7; V: TRBV2; D: .; size: few; DNA: TGTGCCAGCAGAGATGCGGGACCCCAGGGTGAAGAGCAGTACTTC; CDR3: CASRDAGPQGEEQYF
J: TRBJ2-7; V: TRBV7-2; D: .; size: .; DNA: TGTGCCAGCAGTGATGAGGGGTTGGACGAGCAGTACTTC; CDR3: CASSDEGLDEQYF
J: TRBJ1-6; V: TRBV6-1; D: .; size: medium-sized; DNA: TGTGCCAGCAGTGACGACAGCAATTCACCCCTCCACTTT; CDR3: CASSDDSNSPLHF
J: TRBJ2-7; V: TRBV6-1; D: .; size: many; DNA: TGTGCCAGCAGATTAGAAAAGCAGGCCCACGAGCAGTACTTC; CDR3: CASRLEKQAHEQYF
J: TRBJ2-5; V: TRBV2; D: .; size: .; DNA: TGTGCCAGCAGTGCCGGGACTCTAGAGAACCAGTACTTC; CDR3: CASSAGTLENQYF